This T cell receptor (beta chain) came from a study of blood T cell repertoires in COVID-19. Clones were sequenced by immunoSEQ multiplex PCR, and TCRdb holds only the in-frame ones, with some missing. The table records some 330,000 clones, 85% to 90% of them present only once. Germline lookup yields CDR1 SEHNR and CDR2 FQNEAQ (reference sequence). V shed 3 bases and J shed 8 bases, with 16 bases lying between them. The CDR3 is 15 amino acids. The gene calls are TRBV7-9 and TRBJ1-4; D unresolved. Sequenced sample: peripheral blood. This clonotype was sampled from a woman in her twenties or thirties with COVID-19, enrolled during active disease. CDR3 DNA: TGTGCCAGCAGCTTTAGAGAACCCCTGGAGGAAAAACTGTTTTTT. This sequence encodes CASSFREPLEEKLFF.